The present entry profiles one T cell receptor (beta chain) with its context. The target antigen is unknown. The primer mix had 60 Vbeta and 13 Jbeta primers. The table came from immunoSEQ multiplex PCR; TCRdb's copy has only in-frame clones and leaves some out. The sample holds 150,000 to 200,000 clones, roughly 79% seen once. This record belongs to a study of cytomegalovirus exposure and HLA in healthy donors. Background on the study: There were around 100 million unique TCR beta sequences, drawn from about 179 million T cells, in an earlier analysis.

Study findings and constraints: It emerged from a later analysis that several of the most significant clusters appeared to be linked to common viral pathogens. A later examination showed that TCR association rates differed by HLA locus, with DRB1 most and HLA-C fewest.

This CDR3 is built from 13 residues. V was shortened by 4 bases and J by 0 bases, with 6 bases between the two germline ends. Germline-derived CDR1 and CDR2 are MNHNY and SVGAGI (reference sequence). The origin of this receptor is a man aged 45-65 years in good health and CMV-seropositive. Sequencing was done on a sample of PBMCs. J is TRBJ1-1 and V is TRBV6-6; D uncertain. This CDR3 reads CASSSQLNTEAFF. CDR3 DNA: TGTGCCAGCAGTTCACAGTTGAACACTGAAGCTTTCTTT.